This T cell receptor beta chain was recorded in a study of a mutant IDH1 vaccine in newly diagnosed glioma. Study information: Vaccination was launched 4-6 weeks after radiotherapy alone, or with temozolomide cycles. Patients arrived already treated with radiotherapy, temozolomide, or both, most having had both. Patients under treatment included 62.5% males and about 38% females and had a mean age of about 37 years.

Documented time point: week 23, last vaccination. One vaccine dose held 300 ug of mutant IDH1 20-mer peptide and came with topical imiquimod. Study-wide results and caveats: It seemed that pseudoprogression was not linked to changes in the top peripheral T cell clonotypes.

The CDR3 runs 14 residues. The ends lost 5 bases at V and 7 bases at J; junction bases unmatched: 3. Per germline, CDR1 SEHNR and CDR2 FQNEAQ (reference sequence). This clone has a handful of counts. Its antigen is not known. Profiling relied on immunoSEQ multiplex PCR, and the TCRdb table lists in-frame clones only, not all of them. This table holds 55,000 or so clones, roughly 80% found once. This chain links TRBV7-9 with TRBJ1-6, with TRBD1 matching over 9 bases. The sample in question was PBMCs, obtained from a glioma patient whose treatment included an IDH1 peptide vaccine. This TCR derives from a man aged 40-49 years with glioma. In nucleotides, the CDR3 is TGTGCCAGCAGCACCGGACAGGGGAATTCACCCCTCCACTTT. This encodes CASSTGQGNSPLHF.